The entry below gives a single TCR beta chain sequence along with its context. What it binds is not known. CDR1 SNHLY and CDR2 FYNNEI come from the germline V gene. The junction had 0 bases not matched to a gene; V was cut back by 6 bases and J by 3 bases. This CDR3 contains 14 residues. This sample is part of a study of cytomegalovirus exposure and HLA in healthy donors. General study points: Despite most TCR sequences being rare, some public TCRs occurred in many donors. Under in vitro conditions, three CMV-associated chains were confirmed as specific for CMV antigens.

Amplification used 60 Vbeta primers and 13 Jbeta primers. The data were produced by immunoSEQ multiplex PCR, yet TCRdb's version contains in-frame clones alone and is incomplete. The sample includes 120,000 to 150,000 clones. The TCR originated in a middle-aged man in good health and CMV-seronegative. Input material: PBMCs. This chain joins TRBV2 and TRBJ2-3; 13 bases match TRBD2. Here the CDR3 DNA reads TGTGCCAGCAGACTAGCGGGGGGGACAGATACGCAGTATTTT. Translated: CASRLAGGTDTQYF.